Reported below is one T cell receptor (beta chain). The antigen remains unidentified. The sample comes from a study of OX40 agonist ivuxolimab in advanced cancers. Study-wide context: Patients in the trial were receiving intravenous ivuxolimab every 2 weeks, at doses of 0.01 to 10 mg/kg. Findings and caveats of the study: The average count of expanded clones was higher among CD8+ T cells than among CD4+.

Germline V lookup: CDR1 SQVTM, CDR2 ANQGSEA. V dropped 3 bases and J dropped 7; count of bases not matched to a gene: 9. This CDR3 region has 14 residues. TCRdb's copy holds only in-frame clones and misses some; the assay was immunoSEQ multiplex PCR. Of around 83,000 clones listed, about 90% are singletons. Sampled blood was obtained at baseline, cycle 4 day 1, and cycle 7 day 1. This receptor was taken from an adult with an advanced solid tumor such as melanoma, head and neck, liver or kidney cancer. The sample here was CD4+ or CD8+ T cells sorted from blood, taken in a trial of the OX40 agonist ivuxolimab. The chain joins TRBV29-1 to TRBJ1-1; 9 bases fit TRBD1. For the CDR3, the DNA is TGCAGCGTTGACAAAACAGGGGGCGGGAATGAAGCTTTCTTT. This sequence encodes CSVDKTGGGNEAFF.